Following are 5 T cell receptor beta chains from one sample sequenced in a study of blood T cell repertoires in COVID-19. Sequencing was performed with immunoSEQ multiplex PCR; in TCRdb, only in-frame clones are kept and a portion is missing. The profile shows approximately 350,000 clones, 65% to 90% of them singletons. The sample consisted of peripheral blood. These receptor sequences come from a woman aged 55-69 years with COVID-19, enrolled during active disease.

As DNA, the CDR3 is TGTGCCAGCAGCCAGGGGCTAGCGGGGCAAGAGACCCAGTACTTC. The encoded protein is CASSQGLAGQETQYF. V usage is TRBV3-1 (or the pseudogene TRBV3-2) and J usage is TRBJ2-5, with 9 bases identical to TRBD2. The CDR3 totals 15 residues. The trim removed 3 bases at V and 2 bases at J, leaving 4 bases unmatched. CDR1 is LGHDT, CDR2 YNNKEL, per germline (reference sequence).

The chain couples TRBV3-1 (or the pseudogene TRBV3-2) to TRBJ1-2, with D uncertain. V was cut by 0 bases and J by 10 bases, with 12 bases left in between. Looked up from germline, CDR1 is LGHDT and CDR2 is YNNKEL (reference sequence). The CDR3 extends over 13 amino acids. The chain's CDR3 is CASSQDRRAFYTF. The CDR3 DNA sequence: TGTGCCAGCAGCCAAGATCGGAGGGCATTCTACACCTTC.

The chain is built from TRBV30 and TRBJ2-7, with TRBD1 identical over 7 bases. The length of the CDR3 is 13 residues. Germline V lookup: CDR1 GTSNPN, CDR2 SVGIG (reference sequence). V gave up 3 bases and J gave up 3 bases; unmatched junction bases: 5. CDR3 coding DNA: TGTGCCTGGAGGAGGACAGGCGTCTACGAGCAGTACTTC. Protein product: CAWRRTGVYEQYF. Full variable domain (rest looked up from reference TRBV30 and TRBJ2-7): SQTIHQWPATLVQPVGSPLSLECTVEGTSNPNLYWYRQAAGRGLQLLFYSVGIGQISSEVPQNLSASRPQDRQFILSSKKLLLSDSGFYLCAWRRTGVYEQYFGPGTRLTVT.

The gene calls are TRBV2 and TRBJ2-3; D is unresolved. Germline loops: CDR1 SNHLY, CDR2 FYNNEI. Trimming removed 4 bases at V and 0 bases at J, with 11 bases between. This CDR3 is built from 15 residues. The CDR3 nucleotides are TGTGCCAGCAGTGCCGACACAGTTAGCACAGATACGCAGTATTTT. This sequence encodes CASSADTVSTDTQYF.

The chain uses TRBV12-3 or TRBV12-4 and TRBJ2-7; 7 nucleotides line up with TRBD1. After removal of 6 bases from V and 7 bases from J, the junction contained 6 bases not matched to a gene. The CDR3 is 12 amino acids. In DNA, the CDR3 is TGTGCCAGCAGGACAGGGAGCCGAGAGCAGTACTTC. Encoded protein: CASRTGSREQYF.